Described below is a single T cell receptor (beta chain) sequence and its context. Its antigen is still unknown. No qualities accompany the bases; no much larger clone lies one base away. The data stem from a study of blood T cell repertoires in COVID-19 (TCRdb year 2020). Concerning the study at large: The collaborator samples originated in the United States, Italy and Spain and spanned the acute and convalescent phases of COVID-19. The prospective study material was composed of cDNA or gDNA derived from T cells, B-cell-depleted T cells, or PBMCs. Subjects who had been exposed to COVID-19, were actively infected with it, or had recovered from it provided the deeply sampled blood TCRbeta repertoires that made up the dataset. The repertoires were made available in a free public database intended to serve as a resource for research on the immune response to SARS-CoV-2. Samples came from the ongoing ImmuneRACE study (first 160 participants) plus 1,254 subjects from 6 global collaborators. The sample metadata nearly always contained a de-identified subject ID, COVID-19 status, age in years and sex. HLA class I and class II types, where available, came from metadata supplied by the sample provider rather than from assay-based typing. Study-level results and caveats: The quantity of clinical and demographic metadata differed by source and by participant and was supplied without curation.

Trimming removed 6 bases from V and 12 bases from J; the gene matches leave 11 bases unexplained. Including the terminal cysteine and phenylalanine, the CDR3 comprises 13 residues. Only the CDR3 region is kept as DNA, spanning 39 bases read in frame from base 1. TCRbeta CDR3 regions were amplified from genomic DNA using the immunoSEQ Assay, a bias-controlled multiplex PCR. The study's own analysis went as follows. Nucleated cell counts per sample were estimated from amplification of reference gene primers within the assay. To quantify the absolute abundance of each unique TCRbeta CDR3 rearrangement, sequence reads were collapsed and filtered. For each sample, productive Simpson clonality was calculated as the square root of Simpson's diversity index across productive rearrangements. In TCRdb, the immuneACCESS table is reduced to in-frame sequences with V and J assigned. These tables do not hold every clone; where another copy was compared, an unresolved V gene accounts for under half, and the others remain unexplained. V and J calls plus clone size are reproduced from that table; the DNA served to infer D and trimming. For this sample the table gives around 270,000 clones, of which more than 85% were detected only once. The ten largest clones add up to more than 4.5% of the sample.

One collaborating source in Seattle enrolled patients while the patients were actively infected and followed the patients over time throughout the course of disease. The collaborating institutions used their own protocols to collect whole blood in K2EDTA tubes. For TCRbeta analysis, collaborator samples were shipped as frozen whole blood, as isolated PBMCs, or as DNA extracted from either sample type. The rearranged chain carries TRBV12-3 or TRBV12-4 and TRBJ2-1; 7 of the junction bases match TRBD1. Material: peripheral blood. The source is a woman aged 55 to 70 with COVID-19, enrolled during active disease. The CDR3 sequence is CASRQGQKFRQFF. The nucleotide sequence is given as TGTGCCAGCAGACAGGGACAGAAGTTTCGGCAGTTCTTC.